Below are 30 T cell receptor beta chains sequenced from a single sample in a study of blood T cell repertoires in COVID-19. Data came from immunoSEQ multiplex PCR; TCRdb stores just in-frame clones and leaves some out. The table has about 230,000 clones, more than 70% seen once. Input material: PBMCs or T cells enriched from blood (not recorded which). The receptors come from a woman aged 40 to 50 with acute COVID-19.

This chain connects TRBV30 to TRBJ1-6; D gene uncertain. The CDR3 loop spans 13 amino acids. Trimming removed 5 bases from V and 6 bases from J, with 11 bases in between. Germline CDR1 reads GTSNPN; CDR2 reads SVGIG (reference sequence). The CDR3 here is CAWDGEGNSPLHF. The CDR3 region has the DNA TGTGCCTGGGACGGAGAGGGTAATTCACCCCTCCACTTT.

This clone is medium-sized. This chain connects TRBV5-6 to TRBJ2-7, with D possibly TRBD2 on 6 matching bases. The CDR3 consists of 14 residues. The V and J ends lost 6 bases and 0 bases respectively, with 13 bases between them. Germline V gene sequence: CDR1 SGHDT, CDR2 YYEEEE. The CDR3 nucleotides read TGTGCCAGCACCCTGACGGGACTCTCCTACGAGCAGTACTTC. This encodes CASTLTGLSYEQYF.

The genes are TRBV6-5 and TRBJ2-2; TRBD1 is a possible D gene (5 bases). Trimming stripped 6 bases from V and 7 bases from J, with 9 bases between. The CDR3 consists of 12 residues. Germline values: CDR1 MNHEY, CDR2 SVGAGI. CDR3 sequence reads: CASRKTGGELFF. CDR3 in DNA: TGTGCCAGCAGGAAAACAGGCGGGGAGCTGTTTTTT.

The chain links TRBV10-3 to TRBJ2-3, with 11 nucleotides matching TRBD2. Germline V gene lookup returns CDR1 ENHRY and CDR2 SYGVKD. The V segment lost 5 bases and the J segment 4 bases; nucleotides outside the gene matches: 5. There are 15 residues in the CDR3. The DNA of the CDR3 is TGTGCCATCAGTAGTAGCGGGGGGGAGGCAGATACGCAGTATTTT. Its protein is CAISSSGGEADTQYF.

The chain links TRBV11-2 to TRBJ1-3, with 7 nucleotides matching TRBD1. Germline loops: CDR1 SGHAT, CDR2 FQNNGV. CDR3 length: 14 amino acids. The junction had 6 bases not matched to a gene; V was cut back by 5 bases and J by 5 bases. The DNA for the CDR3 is TGTGCCAGCAGCCCCTGGACAGGCCGAAACACCATATATTTT. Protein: CASSPWTGRNTIYF.

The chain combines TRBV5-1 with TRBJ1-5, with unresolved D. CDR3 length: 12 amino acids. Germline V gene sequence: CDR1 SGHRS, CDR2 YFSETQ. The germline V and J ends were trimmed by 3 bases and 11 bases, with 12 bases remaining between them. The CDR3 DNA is TGCGCCAGCAGCTCCGGTAGCGGGTCCCAGCATTTT. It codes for CASSSGSGSQHF.

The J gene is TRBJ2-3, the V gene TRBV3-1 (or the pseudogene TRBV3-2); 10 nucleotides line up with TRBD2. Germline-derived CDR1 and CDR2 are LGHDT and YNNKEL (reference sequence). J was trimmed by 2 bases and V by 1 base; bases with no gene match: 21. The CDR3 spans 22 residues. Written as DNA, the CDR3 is TGTGCCAGCAGCCAAGGAACCTCAGTATCGCCTAGCGGGGGACCGCCCACAGATACGCAGTATTTT. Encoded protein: CASSQGTSVSPSGGPPTDTQYF.

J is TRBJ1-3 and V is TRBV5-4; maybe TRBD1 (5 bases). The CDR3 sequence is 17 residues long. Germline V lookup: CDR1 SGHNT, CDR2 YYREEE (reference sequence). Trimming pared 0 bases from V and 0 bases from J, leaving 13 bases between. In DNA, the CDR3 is TGTGCCAGCAGCTTGGCCGCGGGGCTCAGCTCTGGAAACACCATATATTTT. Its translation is CASSLAAGLSSGNTIYF.

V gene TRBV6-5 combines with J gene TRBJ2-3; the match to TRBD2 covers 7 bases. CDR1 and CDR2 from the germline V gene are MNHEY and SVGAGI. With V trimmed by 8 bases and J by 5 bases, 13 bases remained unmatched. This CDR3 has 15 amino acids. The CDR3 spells CASYSARLAGDTQYF. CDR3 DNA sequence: TGTGCCAGCTACTCCGCTCGTTTAGCGGGAGATACGCAGTATTTT.

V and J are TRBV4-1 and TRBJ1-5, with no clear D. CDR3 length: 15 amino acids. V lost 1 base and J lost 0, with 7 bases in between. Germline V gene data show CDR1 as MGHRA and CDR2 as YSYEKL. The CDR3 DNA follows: TGCGCCAGCAGCCAAGTAGCAGTTAGCAATCAGCCCCAGCATTTT. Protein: CASSQVAVSNQPQHF.

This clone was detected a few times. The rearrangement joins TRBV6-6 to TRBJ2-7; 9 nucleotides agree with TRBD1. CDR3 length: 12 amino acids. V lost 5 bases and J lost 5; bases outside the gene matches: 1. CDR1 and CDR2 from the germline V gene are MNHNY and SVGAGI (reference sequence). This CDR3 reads CASSRTGDEQYF. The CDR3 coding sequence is TGTGCCAGCAGTAGGACAGGGGACGAGCAGTACTTC.

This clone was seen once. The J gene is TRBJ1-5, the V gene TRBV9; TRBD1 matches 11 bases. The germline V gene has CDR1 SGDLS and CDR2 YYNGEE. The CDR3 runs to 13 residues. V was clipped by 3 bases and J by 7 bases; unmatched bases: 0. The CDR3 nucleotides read TGTGCCAGCAGCGGGACAGGGGGCCAGCCCCAGCATTTT. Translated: CASSGTGGQPQHF.

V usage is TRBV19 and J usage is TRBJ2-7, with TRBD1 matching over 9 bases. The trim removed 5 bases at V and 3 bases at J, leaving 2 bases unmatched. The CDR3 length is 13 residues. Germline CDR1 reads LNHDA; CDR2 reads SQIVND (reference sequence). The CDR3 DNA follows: TGTGCCAGTAGTGGGGGACAGGGCTACGAGCAGTACTTC. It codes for CASSGGQGYEQYF. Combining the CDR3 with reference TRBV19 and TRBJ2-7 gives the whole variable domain DGGITQSPKYLFRKEGQNVTLSCEQNLNHDAMYWYRQDPGQGLRLIYYSQIVNDFQKGDIAEGYSVSREKKESFPLTVTSAQKNPTAFYLCASSGGQGYEQYFGPGTRLTVT.

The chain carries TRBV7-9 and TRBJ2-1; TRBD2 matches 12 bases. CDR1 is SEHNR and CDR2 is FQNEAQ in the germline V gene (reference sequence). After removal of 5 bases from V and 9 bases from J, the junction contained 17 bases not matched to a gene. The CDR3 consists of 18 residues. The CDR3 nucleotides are TGTGCCAGCAGCCAATTAACAAGACTAGCGGGAGTAGGCGGTGAGCAGTTCTTC. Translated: CASSQLTRLAGVGGEQFF.

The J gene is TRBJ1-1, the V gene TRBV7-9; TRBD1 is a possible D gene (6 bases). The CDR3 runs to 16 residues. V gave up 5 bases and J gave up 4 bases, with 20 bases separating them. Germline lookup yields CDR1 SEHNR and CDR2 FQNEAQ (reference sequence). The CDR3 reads CASSPTGRRWPTEAFF. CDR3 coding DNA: TGTGCCAGCAGCCCTACAGGGAGAAGGTGGCCCACTGAAGCTTTCTTT.

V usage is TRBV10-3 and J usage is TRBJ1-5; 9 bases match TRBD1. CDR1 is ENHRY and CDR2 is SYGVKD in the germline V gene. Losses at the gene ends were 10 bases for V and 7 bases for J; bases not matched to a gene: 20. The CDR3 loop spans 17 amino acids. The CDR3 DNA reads TGTGCCACCCAGAAAAAACCGGGACAGGGACCTGGACAGCCCCAGCATTTT. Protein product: CATQKKPGQGPGQPQHF.

The CDR3 bases are TGTGCCAGCAGCTCGACAGGGTTAACTGAAGCTTTCTTT. The encoded protein is CASSSTGLTEAFF. The chain uses TRBV13 and TRBJ1-1; 7 bases match TRBD1. This CDR3 has 13 residues. From germline, CDR1 is PRHDT and CDR2 FYEKMQ (reference sequence). V gave up 4 bases and J gave up 5 bases; unmatched junction bases: 4.

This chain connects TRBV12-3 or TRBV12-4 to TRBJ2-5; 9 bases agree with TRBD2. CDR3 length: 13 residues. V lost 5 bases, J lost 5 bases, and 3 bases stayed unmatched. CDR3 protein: CASSTGLAETQYF. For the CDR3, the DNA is TGTGCCAGCAGTACGGGACTAGCCGAGACCCAGTACTTC.

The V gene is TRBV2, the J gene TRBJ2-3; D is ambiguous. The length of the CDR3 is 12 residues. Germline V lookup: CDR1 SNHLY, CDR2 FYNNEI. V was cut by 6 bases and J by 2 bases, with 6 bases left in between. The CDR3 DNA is TGTGCCAGCAGCCAGTCCACAGATACGCAGTATTTT. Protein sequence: CASSQSTDTQYF.

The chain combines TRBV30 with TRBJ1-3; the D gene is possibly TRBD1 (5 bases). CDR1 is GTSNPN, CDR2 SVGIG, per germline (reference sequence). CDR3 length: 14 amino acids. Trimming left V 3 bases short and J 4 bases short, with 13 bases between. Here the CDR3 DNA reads TGTGCCTGGAGGGGCAGGGAGGCAGGAAACACCATATATTTT. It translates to CAWRGREAGNTIYF.

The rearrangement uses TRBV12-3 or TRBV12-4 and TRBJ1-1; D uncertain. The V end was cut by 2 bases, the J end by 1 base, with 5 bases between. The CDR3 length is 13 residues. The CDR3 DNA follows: TGTGCCAGCAGTTTAATAAAGAACACTGAAGCTTTCTTT. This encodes CASSLIKNTEAFF.

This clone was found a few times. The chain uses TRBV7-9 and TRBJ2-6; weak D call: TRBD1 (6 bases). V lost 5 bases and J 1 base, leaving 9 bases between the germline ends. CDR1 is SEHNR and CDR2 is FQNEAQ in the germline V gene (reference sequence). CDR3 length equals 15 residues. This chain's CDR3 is CASSLTGSGANVLTF. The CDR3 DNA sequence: TGTGCCAGCAGCCTCACAGGGTCTGGGGCCAACGTCCTGACTTTC.

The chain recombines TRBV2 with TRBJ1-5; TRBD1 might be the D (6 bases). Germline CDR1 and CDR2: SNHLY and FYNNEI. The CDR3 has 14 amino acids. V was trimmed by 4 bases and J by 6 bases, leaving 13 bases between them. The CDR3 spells CASSGLDRSQPQHF. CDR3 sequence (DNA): TGTGCCAGCAGTGGTCTGGACAGATCTCAGCCCCAGCATTTT.

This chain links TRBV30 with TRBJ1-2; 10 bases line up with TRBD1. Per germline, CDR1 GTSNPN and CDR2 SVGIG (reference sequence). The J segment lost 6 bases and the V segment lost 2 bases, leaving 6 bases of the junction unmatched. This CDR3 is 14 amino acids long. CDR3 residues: CAWSFPGQGNGYTF. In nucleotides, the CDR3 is TGTGCCTGGAGTTTCCCGGGACAGGGGAATGGCTACACCTTC.

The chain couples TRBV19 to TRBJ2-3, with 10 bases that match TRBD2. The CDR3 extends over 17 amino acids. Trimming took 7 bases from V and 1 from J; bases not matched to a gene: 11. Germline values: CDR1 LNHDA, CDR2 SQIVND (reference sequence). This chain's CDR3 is CASKGPSGRRGTDTQYF. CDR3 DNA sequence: TGTGCCAGTAAGGGGCCTAGCGGGAGACGGGGCACAGATACGCAGTATTTT.

The CDR3 DNA reads TGTGCCAGCAGTCGTGACTTGCTGGGGGAGCTGTTTTTT. It encodes CASSRDLLGELFF. V is TRBV6-5 and J is TRBJ2-2; D gene unclear. V was trimmed by 5 bases and J by 8 bases, leaving 12 bases between them. Germline V gene sequence: CDR1 MNHEY, CDR2 SVGAGI. This CDR3 region has 13 residues.

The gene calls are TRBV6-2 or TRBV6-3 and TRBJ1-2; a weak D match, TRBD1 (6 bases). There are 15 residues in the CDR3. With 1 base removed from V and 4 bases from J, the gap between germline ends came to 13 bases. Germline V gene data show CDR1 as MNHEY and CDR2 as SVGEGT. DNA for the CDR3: TGTGCCAGCAGTTACTACCAGGGGTCTACCTATGGCTACACCTTC. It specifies CASSYYQGSTYGYTF.

The CDR3 nucleotides are TGTGCCAGCAGTCCCCCCGGGACAGCCCAAGAGACCCAGTACTTC. This translates into CASSPPGTAQETQYF. V is TRBV6-2 or TRBV6-3 and J is TRBJ2-5; 7 nucleotides match TRBD1. Germline loops: CDR1 MNHEY, CDR2 SVGEGT. V was pared by 5 bases and J by 1 base, with 7 bases of the junction left unmatched. The CDR3 covers 15 residues.

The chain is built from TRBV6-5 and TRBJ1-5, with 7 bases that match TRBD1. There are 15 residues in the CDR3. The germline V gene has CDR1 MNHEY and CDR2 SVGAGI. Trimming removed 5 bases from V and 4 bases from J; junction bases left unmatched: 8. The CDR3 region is CASSKIGTVNQPQHF. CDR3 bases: TGTGCCAGCAGTAAAATCGGGACAGTTAATCAGCCCCAGCATTTT.

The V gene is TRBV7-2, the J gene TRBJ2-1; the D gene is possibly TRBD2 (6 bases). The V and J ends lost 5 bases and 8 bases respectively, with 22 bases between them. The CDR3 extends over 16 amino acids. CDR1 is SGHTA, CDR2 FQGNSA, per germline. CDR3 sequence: CASSRRWEEGIDEQFF. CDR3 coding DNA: TGTGCCAGCAGCCGTCGTTGGGAGGAGGGGATCGATGAGCAGTTCTTC.